This TCR beta chain originates from a study of blood T cell repertoires in COVID-19. About the study: Acute and convalescent COVID-19 samples came from the United States, Italy and Spain.

V was pared by 2 bases and J by 0 bases, with 11 bases of the junction left unmatched. Germline V CDR1 and CDR2: MDHEN, SYDVKM. The CDR3 consists of 19 residues. Cohort 3 recovery required two negative PCRs, clearance, or symptom resolution. Profiling relied on immunoSEQ multiplex PCR, and the TCRdb table lists in-frame clones only, not all of them. Of 330,000 or so clones in the sample, approximately 92% were seen once. This sequence joins TRBV28 and TRBJ1-5; 9 positions agree with TRBD1. The sequence was collected from a woman in her 30s who had recovered from COVID-19. Material: PBMCs or T cells enriched from blood (not recorded which). The CDR3: CASSLEGDRAFYSNQPQHF. The CDR3 bases are TGTGCCAGCAGTTTAGAGGGGGACAGGGCCTTTTATAGCAATCAGCCCCAGCATTTT.